This TCR beta chain was obtained from a study of CD8 T cells in ankylosing spondylitis. Study results and limitations: Reportedly, matched ankylosing spondylitis synovial fluid was significantly enriched for disease-linked clones. Both synovial fluid and blood in reactive arthritis had previously been reported to carry some motif variants. Ankylosing spondylitis blood appeared to carry a characteristic TCR beta motif of several highly homologous variants.

Per germline, CDR1 MNHEY and CDR2 SVGEGT. The CDR3 extends over 12 amino acids. The V and J ends lost 7 bases and 9 bases respectively, with 13 bases between them. Concerning this clonotype itself: Its specificity is not known.

Making use of molecular barcodes, quantitative 5'-RACE generated TCR beta libraries. TCRdb passed the 5' RACE reads through MiXCR, listing each CDR3 protein once. Among a few hundred thousand distinct CDR3 sequences listed, roughly 13% were seen once. The sample consisted of blood, either unsorted or a sorted T cell fraction (not recorded which). The clonotype originates from a male donor with ankylosing spondylitis. The chain combines TRBV6-2 or TRBV6-3 with TRBJ1-5; D remains ambiguous. The CDR3 nucleotides are TGTGCCAGCACCGAAGAGGGAAGGCCCCAGCATTTT. It yields the protein CASTEEGRPQHF.